Listed below are T cell receptor beta chains from one sample, sequenced in a study of OX40 agonist ivuxolimab in advanced cancers. Clones were read by immunoSEQ multiplex PCR, and TCRdb kept only the in-frame ones, dropping some. The sample records some 85,000 clones, more than 85% being singletons. Specimen: CD4+ or CD8+ T cells sorted from blood, collected in a trial of the OX40 agonist ivuxolimab. The receptors were gathered from an adult with an advanced solid tumor such as melanoma, head and neck, liver or kidney cancer. Both conserved end residues are part of each CDR3. The order of the fields is CDR3 protein, CDR3 DNA, clone size, J gene, D gene, V gene. The D gene is left open where the match is weak. Clone size appears in some rows only: once, few, many, or a class for an expanded clone.

CASSVAQAGLSEAFF,TGTGCCAGCAGCGTAGCTCAGGCCGGTTTGTCTGAAGCTTTCTTT,.,TRBJ1-1,.,TRBV9
CASSPSGATNEKLFF,TGCGCCAGCAGCCCCAGCGGGGCAACTAATGAAAAACTGTTTTTT,.,TRBJ1-4,.,TRBV5-1
CSVEGGQGYVTQYF,TGCAGCGTTGAAGGGGGGCAGGGTTACGTGACCCAGTACTTC,.,TRBJ2-5,.,TRBV29-1
CASSIAGGLFGNEQFF,TGTGCCAGTAGTATAGCGGGAGGGCTGTTTGGAAATGAGCAGTTCTTC,.,TRBJ2-1,TRBD2,TRBV19
CASSLQGQPQHF,TGTGCCAGCAGTCTACAGGGGCAGCCCCAGCATTTT,.,TRBJ1-5,TRBD1,TRBV28
CASSLGLVTDTQYF,TGTGCCAGCAGTCTGGGACTAGTCACAGATACGCAGTATTTT,.,TRBJ2-3,TRBD2,TRBV28
CASRHDGTGDYEQYF,TGTGCCAGCAGACACGACGGGACAGGGGACTACGAGCAGTACTTC,.,TRBJ2-7,TRBD1,TRBV5-5
CASSQARTGWDEQFF,TGTGCCAGCAGCCAAGCGAGAACAGGGTGGGATGAGCAGTTCTTC,.,TRBJ2-1,.,TRBV4-2
CASSQDNAVSSYNEQFF,TGTGCCAGCAGCCAAGATAATGCGGTGAGCTCCTACAATGAGCAGTTCTTC,.,TRBJ2-1,.,TRBV4-2
CASSPAPELFF,TGTGCCAGCAGCCCCGCCCCGGAGCTGTTTTTT,.,TRBJ2-2,.,TRBV7-9
CASSLGLDHNEQFF,TGTGCCAGCAGCTTAGGGCTTGACCACAATGAGCAGTTCTTC,.,TRBJ2-1,.,TRBV7-9
CASSIPGAVHEKLFF,TGTGCCAGCTCAATACCAGGGGCGGTTCATGAAAAACTGTTTTTT,.,TRBJ1-4,.,TRBV18
CASRGLAGPQETQYF,TGTGCCAGCAGAGGACTAGCGGGCCCCCAAGAGACCCAGTACTTC,.,TRBJ2-5,TRBD2,TRBV7-2
CASSPAENTGELFF,TGTGCCAGCTCACCGGCAGAGAACACCGGGGAGCTGTTTTTT,.,TRBJ2-2,.,TRBV18
CASSAPLTYEQYF,TGTGCCAGCAGTGCGCCCTTGACCTACGAGCAGTACTTC,.,TRBJ2-7,.,TRBV28
CASSLWRGDEQLF,TGCGCCAGCAGCTTGTGGCGGGGGGATGAGCAGCTCTTC,.,TRBJ2-1,TRBD2,TRBV5-1
CASSLGPPGGRETQYF,TGTGCCAGCAGCTTGGGCCCCCCGGGAGGGCGAGAGACCCAGTACTTC,.,TRBJ2-5,TRBD2,TRBV5-6
CACQQGNSGELFF,TGTGCCTGTCAACAGGGGAACTCCGGGGAGCTGTTTTTT,few,TRBJ2-2,TRBD1,TRBV30
CASRGPSGNTIYF,TGTGCCAGCAGGGGTCCGTCTGGAAACACCATATATTTT,.,TRBJ1-3,.,TRBV28
CASSIRVAGELFF,TGTGCCAGTAGTATAAGGGTAGCCGGGGAGCTGTTTTTT,.,TRBJ2-2,.,TRBV19